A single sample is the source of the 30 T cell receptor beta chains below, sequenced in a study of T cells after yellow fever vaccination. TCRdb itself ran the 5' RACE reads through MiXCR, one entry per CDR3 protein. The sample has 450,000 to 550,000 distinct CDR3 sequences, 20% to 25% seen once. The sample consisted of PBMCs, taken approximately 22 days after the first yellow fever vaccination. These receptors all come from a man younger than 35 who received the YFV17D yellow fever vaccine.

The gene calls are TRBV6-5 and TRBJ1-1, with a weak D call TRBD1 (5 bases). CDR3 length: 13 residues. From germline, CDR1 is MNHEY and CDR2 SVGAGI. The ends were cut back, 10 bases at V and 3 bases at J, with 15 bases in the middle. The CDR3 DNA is TGTGCCACTCTAGGGGTGTTGCACACTGAAGCTTTCTTT. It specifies CATLGVLHTEAFF.

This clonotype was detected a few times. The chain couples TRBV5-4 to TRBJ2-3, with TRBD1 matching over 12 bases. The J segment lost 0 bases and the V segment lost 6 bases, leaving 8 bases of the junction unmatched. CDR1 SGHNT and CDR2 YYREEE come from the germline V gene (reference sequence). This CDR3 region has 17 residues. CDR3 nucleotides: TGTGCCAGCACCCCCGGGACAGGGGGCCGTAGCACAGATACGCAGTATTTT. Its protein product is CASTPGTGGRSTDTQYF.

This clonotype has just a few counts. The CDR3 protein is CASSLARGGPGLEQYF. The CDR3 DNA reads TGTGCCAGCAGCTTAGCGCGTGGGGGCCCCGGCTTGGAGCAGTACTTC. J is TRBJ2-7 and V is TRBV7-6, with a weak D call TRBD1 (6 bases). V dropped 0 bases and J dropped 7 bases, with 19 bases sitting between them. The CDR3 runs 16 residues. Germline V gives CDR1 SGHVS, CDR2 FNYEAQ.

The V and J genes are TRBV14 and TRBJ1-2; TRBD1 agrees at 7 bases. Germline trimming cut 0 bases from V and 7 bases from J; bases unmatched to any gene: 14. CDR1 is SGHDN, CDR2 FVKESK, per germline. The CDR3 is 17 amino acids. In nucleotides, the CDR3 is TGTGCCAGCAGCCAAGATTCCAGGGGACAGACCCCTGGTGGCTACACCTTC. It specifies CASSQDSRGQTPGGYTF.

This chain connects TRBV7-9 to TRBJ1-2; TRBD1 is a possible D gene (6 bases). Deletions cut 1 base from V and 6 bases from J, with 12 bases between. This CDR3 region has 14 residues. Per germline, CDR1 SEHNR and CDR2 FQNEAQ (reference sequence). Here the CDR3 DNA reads TGTGCCAGCAGCTTAGAGGACAGACAACATGGCTACACCTTC. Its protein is CASSLEDRQHGYTF.

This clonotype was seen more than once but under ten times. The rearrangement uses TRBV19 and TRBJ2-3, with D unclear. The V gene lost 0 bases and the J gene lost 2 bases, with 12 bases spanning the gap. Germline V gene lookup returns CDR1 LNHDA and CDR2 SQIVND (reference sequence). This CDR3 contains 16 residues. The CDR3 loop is CASSIDVGSFTDTQYF. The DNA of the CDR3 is TGTGCCAGTAGTATAGATGTCGGAAGTTTCACAGATACGCAGTATTTT.

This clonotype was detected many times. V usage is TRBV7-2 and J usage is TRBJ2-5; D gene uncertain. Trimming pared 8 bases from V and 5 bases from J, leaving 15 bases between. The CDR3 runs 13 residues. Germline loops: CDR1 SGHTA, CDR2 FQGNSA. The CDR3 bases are TGTGCCAGCGGATTTACCCGTGGGGAGACCCAGTACTTC. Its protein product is CASGFTRGETQYF.

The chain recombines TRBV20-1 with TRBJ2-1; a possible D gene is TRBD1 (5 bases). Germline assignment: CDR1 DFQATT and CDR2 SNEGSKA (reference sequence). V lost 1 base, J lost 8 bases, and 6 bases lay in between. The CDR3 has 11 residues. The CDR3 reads CSARGGYEQFF. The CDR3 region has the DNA TGCAGTGCTAGAGGGGGCTATGAGCAGTTCTTC.

The CDR3 reads CASSSRRTETYEQYF. The CDR3 coding sequence is TGTGCCAGCAGCTCCCGCCGGACGGAAACCTACGAGCAGTACTTC. The chain recombines TRBV7-8 with TRBJ2-7; D is ambiguous. Looked up from germline, CDR1 is SGHVS and CDR2 is FQNEAQ. V lost 4 bases and J lost 2, with 15 bases in between. This CDR3 contains 15 residues.

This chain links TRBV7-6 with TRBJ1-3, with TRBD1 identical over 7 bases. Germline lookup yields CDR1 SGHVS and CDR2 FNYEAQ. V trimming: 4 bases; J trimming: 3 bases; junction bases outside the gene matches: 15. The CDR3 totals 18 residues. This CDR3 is CASSSPGQNPDGGNTIYF. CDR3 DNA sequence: TGTGCCAGCAGCTCCCCGGGACAGAACCCCGATGGTGGAAACACCATATATTTT.

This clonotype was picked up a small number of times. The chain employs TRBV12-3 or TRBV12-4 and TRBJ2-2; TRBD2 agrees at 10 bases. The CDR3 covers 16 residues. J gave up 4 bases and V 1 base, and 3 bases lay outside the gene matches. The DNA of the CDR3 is TGTGCCAGCAGTTTAGACCTAGCGGGGGTCACCGGGGAGCTGTTTTTT. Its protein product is CASSLDLAGVTGELFF.

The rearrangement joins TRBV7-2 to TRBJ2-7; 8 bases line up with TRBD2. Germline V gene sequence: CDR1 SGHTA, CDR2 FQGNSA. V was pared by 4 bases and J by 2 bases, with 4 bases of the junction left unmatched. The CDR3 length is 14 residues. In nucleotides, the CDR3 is TGTGCCAGCAGCTCGGGACTAGGTACCTACGAGCAGTACGTC. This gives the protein CASSSGLGTYEQYV.

The CDR3 region has the DNA TGTGCCAGCAGTGCTCCCGGGCGTAAGCAGTACTTC. It translates to CASSAPGRKQYF. The chain couples TRBV27 to TRBJ2-7, with no clear D. Deletions cut 5 bases from V and 8 bases from J, with 13 bases between. Germline V lookup: CDR1 MNHEY, CDR2 SMNVEV (reference sequence). The CDR3 is made up of 12 amino acids.

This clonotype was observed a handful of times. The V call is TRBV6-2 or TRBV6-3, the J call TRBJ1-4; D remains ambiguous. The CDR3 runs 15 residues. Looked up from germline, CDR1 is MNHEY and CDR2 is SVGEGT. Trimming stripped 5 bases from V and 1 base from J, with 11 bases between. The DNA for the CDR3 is TGTGCCAGCAGTGCTAGACGGCTAACTAATGAAAAACTGTTTTTT. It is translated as CASSARRLTNEKLFF.

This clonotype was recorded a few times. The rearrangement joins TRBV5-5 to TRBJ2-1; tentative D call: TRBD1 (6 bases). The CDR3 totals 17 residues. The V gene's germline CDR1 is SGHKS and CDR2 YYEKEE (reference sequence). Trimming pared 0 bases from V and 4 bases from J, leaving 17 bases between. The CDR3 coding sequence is TGTGCCAGCAGCTTGGCCGAGGCAGGGGTGCAGTACAATGAGCAGTTCTTC. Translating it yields CASSLAEAGVQYNEQFF.

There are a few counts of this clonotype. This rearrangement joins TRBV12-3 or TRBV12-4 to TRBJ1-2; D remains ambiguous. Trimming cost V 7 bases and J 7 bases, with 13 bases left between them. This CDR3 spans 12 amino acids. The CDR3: CASTNLWGGYTF. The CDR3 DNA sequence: TGTGCCAGCACCAACCTTTGGGGTGGCTACACCTTC.

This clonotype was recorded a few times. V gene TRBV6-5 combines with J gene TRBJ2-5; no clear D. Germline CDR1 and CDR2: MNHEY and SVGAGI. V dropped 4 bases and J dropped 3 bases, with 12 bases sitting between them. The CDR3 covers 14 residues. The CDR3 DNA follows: TGTGCCAGCAGTTCGGGCCCTAAAAAAGAGACCCAGTACTTC. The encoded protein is CASSSGPKKETQYF.

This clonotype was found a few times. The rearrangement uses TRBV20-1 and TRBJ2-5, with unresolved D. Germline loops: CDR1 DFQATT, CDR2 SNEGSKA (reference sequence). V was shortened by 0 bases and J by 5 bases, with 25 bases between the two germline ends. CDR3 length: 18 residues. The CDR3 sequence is CSARDTQRQGRMGETQYF. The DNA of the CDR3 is TGCAGTGCTAGAGATACCCAGAGACAAGGCCGAATGGGGGAGACCCAGTACTTC.

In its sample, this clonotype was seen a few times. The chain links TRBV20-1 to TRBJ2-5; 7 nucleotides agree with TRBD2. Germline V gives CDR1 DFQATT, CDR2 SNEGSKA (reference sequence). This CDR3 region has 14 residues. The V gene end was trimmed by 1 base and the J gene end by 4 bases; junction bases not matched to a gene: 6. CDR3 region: CSARAGLGLETQYF. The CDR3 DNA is TGCAGTGCTAGAGCCGGACTAGGTTTAGAGACCCAGTACTTC.

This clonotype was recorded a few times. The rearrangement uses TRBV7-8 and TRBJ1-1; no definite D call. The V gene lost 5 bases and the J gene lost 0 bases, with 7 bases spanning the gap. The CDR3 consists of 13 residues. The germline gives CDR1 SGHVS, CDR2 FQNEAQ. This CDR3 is CASSPRLNTEAFF. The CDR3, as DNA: TGTGCCAGCAGCCCCAGGTTGAACACTGAAGCTTTCTTT.

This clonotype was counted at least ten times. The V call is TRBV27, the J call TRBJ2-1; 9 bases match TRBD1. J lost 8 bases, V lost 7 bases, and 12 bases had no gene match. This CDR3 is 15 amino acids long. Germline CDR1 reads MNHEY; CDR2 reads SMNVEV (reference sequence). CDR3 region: CASTLDRTGVDEQFF. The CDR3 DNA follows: TGTGCCAGCACCCTGGACCGGACAGGGGTAGATGAGCAGTTCTTC.

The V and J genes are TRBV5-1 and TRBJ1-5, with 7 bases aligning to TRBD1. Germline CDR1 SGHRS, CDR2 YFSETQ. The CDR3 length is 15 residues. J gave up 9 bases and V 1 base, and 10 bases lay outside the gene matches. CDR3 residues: CASSLKVGGSSPQHF. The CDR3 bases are TGCGCCAGCAGCTTGAAGGTAGGGGGCTCTTCGCCCCAGCATTTT.

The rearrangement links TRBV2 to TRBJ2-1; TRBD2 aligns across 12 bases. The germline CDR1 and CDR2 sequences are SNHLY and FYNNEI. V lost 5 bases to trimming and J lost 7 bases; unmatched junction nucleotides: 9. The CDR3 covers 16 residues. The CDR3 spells CASSPTGGLAGNEQFF. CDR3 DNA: TGTGCCAGCAGTCCCACCGGAGGACTAGCGGGGAATGAGCAGTTCTTC.

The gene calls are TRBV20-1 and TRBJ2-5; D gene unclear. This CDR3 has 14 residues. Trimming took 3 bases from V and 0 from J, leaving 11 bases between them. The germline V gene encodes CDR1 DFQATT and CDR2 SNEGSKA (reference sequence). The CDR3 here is CSASLVGYQETQYF. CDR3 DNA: TGCAGTGCTAGTCTAGTTGGGTACCAAGAGACCCAGTACTTC.

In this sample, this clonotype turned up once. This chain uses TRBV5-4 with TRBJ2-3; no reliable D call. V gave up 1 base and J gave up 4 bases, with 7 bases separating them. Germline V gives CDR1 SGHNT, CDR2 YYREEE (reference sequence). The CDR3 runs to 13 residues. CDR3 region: CASSLFPADTQYF. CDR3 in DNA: TGTGCCAGCAGCTTGTTCCCGGCAGATACGCAGTATTTT.

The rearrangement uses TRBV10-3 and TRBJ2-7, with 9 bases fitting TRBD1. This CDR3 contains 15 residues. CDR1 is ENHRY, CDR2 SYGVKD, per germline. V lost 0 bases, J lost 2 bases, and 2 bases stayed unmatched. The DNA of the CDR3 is TGTGCCATCAGTGAGTCGGGGACAGGGACCTACGAGCAGTACGTC. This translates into CAISESGTGTYEQYV.

The CDR3 is CASSLQTGNQPQHF. The CDR3 DNA reads as TGCGCCAGCAGCTTACAGACAGGGAATCAGCCCCAGCATTTT. The chain has TRBV4-3 and TRBJ1-5; 7 positions agree with TRBD1. The CDR3 sequence is 14 residues long. Looked up from germline, CDR1 is LGHNA and CDR2 is YSLEER. J lost 4 bases, V lost 5 bases, and 5 bases had no gene match.

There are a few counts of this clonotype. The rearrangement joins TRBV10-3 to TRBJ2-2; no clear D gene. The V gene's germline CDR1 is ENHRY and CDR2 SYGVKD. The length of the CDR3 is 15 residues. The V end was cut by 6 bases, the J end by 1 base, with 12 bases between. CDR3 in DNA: TGTGCCATCAGGGACGGGTTATTGAACACCGGGGAGCTGTTTTTT. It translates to CAIRDGLLNTGELFF.

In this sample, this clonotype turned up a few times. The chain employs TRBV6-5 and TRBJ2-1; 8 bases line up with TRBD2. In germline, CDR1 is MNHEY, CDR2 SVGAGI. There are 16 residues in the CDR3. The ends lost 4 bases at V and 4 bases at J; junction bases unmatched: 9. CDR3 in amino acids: CASSSIISGAYNEQFF. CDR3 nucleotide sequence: TGTGCCAGCAGTTCAATAATTAGCGGGGCATACAATGAGCAGTTCTTC.

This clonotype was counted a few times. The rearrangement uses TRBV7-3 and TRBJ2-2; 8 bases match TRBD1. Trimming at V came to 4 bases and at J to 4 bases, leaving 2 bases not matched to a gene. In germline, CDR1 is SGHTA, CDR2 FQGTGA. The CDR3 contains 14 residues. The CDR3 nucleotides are TGTGCCAGCAGCTGGACAGGGTCCACCGGGGAGCTGTTTTTT. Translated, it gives CASSWTGSTGELFF.